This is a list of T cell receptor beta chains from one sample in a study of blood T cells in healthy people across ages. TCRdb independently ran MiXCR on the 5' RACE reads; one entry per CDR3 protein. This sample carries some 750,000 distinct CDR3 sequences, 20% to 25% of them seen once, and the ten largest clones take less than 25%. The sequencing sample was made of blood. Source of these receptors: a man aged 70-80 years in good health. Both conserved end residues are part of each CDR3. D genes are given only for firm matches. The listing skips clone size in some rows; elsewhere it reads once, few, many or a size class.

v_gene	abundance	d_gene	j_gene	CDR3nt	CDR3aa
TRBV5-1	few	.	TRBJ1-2	TGCGCCAGCAGCTTGGAGATTAACTATGGCTACACCTTC	CASSLEINYGYTF
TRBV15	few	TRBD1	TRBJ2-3	TGTGCCACCAGCGTCCGGGACAGGGGATTATCAGATACACAGTATTTT	CATSVRDRGLSDTQYF
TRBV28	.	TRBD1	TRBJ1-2	TGTGTCAGCAGCCCGACGATGGGACAGTTCTATGGCTACACCTTC	CVSSPTMGQFYGYTF
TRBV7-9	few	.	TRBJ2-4	TGTGCCAGCAGCTTACCGCCACGGGAAGGGGAAGCCAAAAACATTCAGTACTTC	CASSLPPREGEAKNIQYF
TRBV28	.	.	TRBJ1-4	TGTGCCAGCTCCCGGGACACCGTACGGCAACTGTTTTTT	CASSRDTVRQLFF
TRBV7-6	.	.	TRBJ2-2	TGTGCCAGCAGCTTCTCAGGCTCTGGCCGATTCCGTACCGGCGGGGAGCTGTTTTTT	CASSFSGSGRFRTGGELFF
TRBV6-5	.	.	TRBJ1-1	TGTGCCAGCAGTATAACAGGGAGCTCCAGCACTGAAGCTTTCTTT	CASSITGSSSTEAFF
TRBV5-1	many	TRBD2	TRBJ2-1	TGTGCCAGCAGCTTAGTTTTAGCGGGCTACAATGAGCAGTTCTTC	CASSLVLAGYNEQFF
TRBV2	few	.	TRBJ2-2	TGTGCCAGCAGCAAAGAGGGTAGAACCAACACCGGGGAGCTGTTTTTT	CASSKEGRTNTGELFF
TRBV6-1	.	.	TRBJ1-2	TGTGCCAGCAGTGAAGAAAAATTCTACGGCTACACCTTC	CASSEEKFYGYTF
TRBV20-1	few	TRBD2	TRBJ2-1	TGCAGTGCTCGGTCACGGGAGGGCCTTGGTGAGCAGTTCTTC	CSARSREGLGEQFF
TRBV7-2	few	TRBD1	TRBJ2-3	TGTGCCAGCAGCTTAGCCGGGACAGGGAATACGCAGTATTTT	CASSLAGTGNTQYF
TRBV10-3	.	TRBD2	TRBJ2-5	TGTGCCATCAGTGCCACTAGCGGGTCATGGAAGTACTTC	CAISATSGSWKYF
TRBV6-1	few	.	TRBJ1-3	TGTGCCAGCAGCCTTAACCGGGCCACATCCATCTCTGGAAACACCATATATTTT	CASSLNRATSISGNTIYF
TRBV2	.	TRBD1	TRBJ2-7	TGTGCCACCAAGAGGGACAGTACCTACGAGCAGTACTTC	CATKRDSTYEQYF
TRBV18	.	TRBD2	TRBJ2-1	TGTGCCAGCTCGCCCGGAAGGGTAGCGGGAGTTGTGGAGCAGTTCTTC	CASSPGRVAGVVEQFF
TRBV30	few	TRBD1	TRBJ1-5	TGTGCCTGGAGTCAGGGGGCGCAAGGTCAGCCCCAGCATTTT	CAWSQGAQGQPQHF
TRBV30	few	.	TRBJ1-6	TGTGCCTGGAGTGTAGATTCACCCCTCCACTTT	CAWSVDSPLHF
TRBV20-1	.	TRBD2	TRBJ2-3	TGCAGTGCTAAGAGACTAGCGGGAGTTCGCACAGATACGCAGTATTTT	CSAKRLAGVRTDTQYF
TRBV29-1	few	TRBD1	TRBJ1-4	TGCAGCGCCGCCCGGACAGGGGGCGGTGAAAAACTGTTTTTT	CSAARTGGGEKLFF
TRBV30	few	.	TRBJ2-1	TGTGCCTGGAGTGTAATGGTCAATGAGCAGTTCTTC	CAWSVMVNEQFF
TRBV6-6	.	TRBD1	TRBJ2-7	TGTGCCAGCAGTAACACCTTTCAGGGGGACGAGCAGTACTTC	CASSNTFQGDEQYF
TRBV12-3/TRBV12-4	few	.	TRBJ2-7	TGTGCCAGCAGTGTTTCCCTGGCAGGGGGGTACGAGCAGTACTTC	CASSVSLAGGYEQYF
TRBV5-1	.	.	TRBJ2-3	TGCGCCAGCAAAGTTGGGGGAACGGCAGATACGCAGTATTTT	CASKVGGTADTQYF
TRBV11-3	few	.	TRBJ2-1	TGTGCCAGCAGCTTAGTCGTGGACGGCAATGAGCAGTTCTTC	CASSLVVDGNEQFF
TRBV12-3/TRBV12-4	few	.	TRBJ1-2	TGTGCCAGCAGTTTAGTTCCAGGGAATCGTGGCTACACCTTC	CASSLVPGNRGYTF
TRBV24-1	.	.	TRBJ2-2	.	CATSDRGQDSGELFFF
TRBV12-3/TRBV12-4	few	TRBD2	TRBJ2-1	TGTGCCAGCAGTTTACCTAGCGGGAGGGACAATGAGCAGTTCTTC	CASSLPSGRDNEQFF
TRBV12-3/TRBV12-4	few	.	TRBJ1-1	TGTGCCAGCAGCTTCGTCAGGAACACTGAAGCTTTCTTT	CASSFVRNTEAFF
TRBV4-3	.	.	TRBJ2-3	TGCGCCTGCAGCCAAGATATTGCTAGATTTGGGGGCACAGATACGCAGTATTTT	CACSQDIARFGGTDTQYF
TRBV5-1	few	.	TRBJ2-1	TGCGCCAGCAGCTTATTTCTACGCCCCCCTGTTTACAATGAGCAGTTCTTC	CASSLFLRPPVYNEQFF
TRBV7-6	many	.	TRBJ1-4	TGTGCCAGCAGCTCAACAGGGTTATTCAATGAAAAACTGTTTTTT	CASSSTGLFNEKLFF
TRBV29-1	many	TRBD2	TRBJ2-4	TGCAGCGTTGTCCCAGCGGGAGTAGTAAACATTCAGTACTTC	CSVVPAGVVNIQYF
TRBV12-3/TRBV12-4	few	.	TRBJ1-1	TGTGCCAGCAGTCCCGTTGATGGGGCCCTGAACACTGAAGCTTTCTTT	CASSPVDGALNTEAFF
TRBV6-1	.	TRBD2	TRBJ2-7	TGTGCCAGCAGGCAGTGGACTAGCGGGGGCCGAAGCTCCTACGAGCAGTACTTC	CASRQWTSGGRSSYEQYF
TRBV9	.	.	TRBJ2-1	TGTGCCAGCAGCGTCTGGGGCCCTCACAATGAGCAGTTCTTC	CASSVWGPHNEQFF
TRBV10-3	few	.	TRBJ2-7	TGTGCCATCAGTGGGGGGGCAAGCTCCTACGAGCAGTACTTC	CAISGGASSYEQYF
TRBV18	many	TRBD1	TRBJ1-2	TGTGCCAGCTCTGAGGGACAGGGCTATGGCTACACCTTC	CASSEGQGYGYTF
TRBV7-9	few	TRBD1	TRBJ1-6	TGTGCCAGCAGCTCAGGACAGGTTCGGACACCCCTCCACTTT	CASSSGQVRTPLHF
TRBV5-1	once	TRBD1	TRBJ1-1	TGCGCCAGCAGCTCGCAGGGGGACGACACTGAAGCTTTCTTT	CASSSQGDDTEAFF
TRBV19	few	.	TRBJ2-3	TGTGCCAGTACCAAAACTAGCAGGCCAGATACGCAGTATTTT	CASTKTSRPDTQYF
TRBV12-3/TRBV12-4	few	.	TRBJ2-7	TGTGCCAGCAGTCCCCCCGCGGGGGCCCACGAGCAGTACTTC	CASSPPAGAHEQYF
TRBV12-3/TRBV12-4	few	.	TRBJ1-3	TGTGCCAGCAGGTTAGAGGGAGCAGGAAACACCATATATTTT	CASRLEGAGNTIYF
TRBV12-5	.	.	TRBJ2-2	TGTGCTAGTGGTTTGTTCCGGGAACCAGCAAGTGGAGGGACCGGGGAGCTGTTTTTT	CASGLFREPASGGTGELFF
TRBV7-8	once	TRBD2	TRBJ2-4	TGTGCCAGCAGCTTTTTGGGGAGCGGGGGCCCTATAGCCAAAAACATTCAGTACTTC	CASSFLGSGGPIAKNIQYF
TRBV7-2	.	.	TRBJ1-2	TGTGCCAGCAGCCAAGAGACAGTTCCCTATGGCTACACCTTC	CASSQETVPYGYTF
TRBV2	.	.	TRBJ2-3	TGTGCCAGCTTGCGAGACAGCACAGATACGCAGTATTTT	CASLRDSTDTQYF
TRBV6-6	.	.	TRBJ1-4	TGTGCCAGTCGGTCCCTGCGGGGTAATGAAAAGCTGTTTTTT	CASRSLRGNEKLFF
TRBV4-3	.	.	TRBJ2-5	TGCGCCAGCAGCCAAAGGGCAGGCCCAGAGACCCAGTACTTC	CASSQRAGPETQYF
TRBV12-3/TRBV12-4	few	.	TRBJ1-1	TGTGCCAGCAGCCCGACAGTCCCTGAAGCTTTCTTT	CASSPTVPEAFF
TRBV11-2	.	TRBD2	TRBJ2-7	TGTGCCAGCAGCTTAGATAGGACTAGCGGGGGGATCTACGAGCAGTACTTC	CASSLDRTSGGIYEQYF
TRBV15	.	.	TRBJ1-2	TGTGCCACCAGCAGAGAGCCTTTTGGAGGAGGCCCTAACTATGGCTACACCTTC	CATSREPFGGGPNYGYTF
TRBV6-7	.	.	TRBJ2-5	TGTGCCAGCAGAGACAGGCGCCGTATTGGGACCCAGTACTTC	CASRDRRRIGTQYF
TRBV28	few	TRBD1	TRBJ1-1	TGTGCCAGCAGAGAACTCCTCAGGGGGAAGGGCGGCGTAGCTTTCTTT	CASRELLRGKGGVAFF